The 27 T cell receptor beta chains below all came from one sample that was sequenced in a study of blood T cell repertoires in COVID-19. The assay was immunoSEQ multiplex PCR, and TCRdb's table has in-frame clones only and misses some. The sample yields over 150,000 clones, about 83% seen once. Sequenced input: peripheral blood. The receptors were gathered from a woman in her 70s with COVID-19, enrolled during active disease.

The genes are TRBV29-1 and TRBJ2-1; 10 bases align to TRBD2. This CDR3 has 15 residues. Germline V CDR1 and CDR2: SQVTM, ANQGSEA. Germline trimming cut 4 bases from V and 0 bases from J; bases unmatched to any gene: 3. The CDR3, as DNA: TGCAGCGTTGTAGCGGGGGGTAGCTCCTACAATGAGCAGTTCTTC. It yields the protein CSVVAGGSSYNEQFF.

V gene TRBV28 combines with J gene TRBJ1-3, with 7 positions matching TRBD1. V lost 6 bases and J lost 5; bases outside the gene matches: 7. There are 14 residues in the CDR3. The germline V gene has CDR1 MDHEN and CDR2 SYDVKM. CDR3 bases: TGTGCCAGCAGACTAGACAGGGTTCGAAACACCATATATTTT. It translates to CASRLDRVRNTIYF. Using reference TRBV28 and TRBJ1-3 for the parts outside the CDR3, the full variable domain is DVKVTQSSRYLVKRTGEKVFLECVQDMDHENMFWYRQDPGLGLRLIYFSYDVKMKEKGDIPEGYSVSREKKERFSLILESASTNQTSMYLCASRLDRVRNTIYFGEGSWLTVV.

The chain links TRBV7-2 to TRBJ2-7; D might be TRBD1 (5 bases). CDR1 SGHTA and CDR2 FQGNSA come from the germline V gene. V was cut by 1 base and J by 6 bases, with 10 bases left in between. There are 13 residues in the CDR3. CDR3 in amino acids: CASSLGVGREQYF. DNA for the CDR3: TGTGCCAGCAGCTTAGGTGTGGGGCGCGAGCAGTACTTC. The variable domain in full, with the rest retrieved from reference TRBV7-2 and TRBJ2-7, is GAGVSQSPSNKVTEKGKDVELRCDPISGHTALYWYRQSLGQGLEFLIYFQGNSAPDKSGLPSDRFSAERTGGSVSTLTIQRTQQEDSAVYLCASSLGVGREQYFGPGTRLTVT.

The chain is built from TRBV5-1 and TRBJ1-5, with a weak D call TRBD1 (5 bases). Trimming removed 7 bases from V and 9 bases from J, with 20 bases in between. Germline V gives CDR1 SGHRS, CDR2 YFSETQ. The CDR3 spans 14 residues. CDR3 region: CASSVGVGGGPQHF. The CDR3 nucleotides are TGCGCCAGCTCAGTGGGGGTGGGAGGAGGGCCCCAGCATTTT. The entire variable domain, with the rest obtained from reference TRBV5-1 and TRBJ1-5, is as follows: KAGVTQTPRYLIKTRGQQVTLSCSPISGHRSVSWYQQTPGQGLQFLFEYFSETQRNKGNFPGRFSGRQFSNSRSEMNVSTLELGDSALYLCASSVGVGGGPQHFGDGTRLSIL.

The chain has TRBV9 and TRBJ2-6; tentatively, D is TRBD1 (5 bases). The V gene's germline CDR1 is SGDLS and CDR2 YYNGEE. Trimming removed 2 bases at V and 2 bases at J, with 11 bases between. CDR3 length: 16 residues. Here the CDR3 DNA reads TGTGCCAGCAGCGTTTTTCAGGGTGCTGGGGCCAACGTCCTGACTTTC. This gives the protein CASSVFQGAGANVLTF.

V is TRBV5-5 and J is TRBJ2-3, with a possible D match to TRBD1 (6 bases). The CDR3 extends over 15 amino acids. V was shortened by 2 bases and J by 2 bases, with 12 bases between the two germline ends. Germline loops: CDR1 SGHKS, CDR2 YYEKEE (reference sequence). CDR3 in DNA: TGTGCCAGCAGCTTCCGGGACATTGCCACAGATACGCAGTATTTT. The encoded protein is CASSFRDIATDTQYF. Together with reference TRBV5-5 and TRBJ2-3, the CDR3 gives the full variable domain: DAGVTQSPTHLIKTRGQQVTLRCSPISGHKSVSWYQQVLGQGPQFIFQYYEKEERGRGNFPDRFSARQFPNYSSELNVNALLLGDSALYLCASSFRDIATDTQYFGPGTRLTVL.

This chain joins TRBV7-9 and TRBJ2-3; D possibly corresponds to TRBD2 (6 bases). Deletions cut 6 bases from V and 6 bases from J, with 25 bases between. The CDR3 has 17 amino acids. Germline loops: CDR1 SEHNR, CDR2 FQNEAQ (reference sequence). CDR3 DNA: TGTGCCAGCAGATTTACCGGCGGGACGGACTATTCGGATACGCAGTATTTT. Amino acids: CASRFTGGTDYSDTQYF.

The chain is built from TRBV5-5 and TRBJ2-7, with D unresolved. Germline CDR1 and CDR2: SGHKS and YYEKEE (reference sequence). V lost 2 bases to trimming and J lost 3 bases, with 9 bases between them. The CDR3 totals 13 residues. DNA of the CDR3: TGTGCCAGCAGCTTTACAGACATCTACGAGCAGTACTTC. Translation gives CASSFTDIYEQYF. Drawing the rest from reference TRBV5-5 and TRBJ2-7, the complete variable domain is DAGVTQSPTHLIKTRGQQVTLRCSPISGHKSVSWYQQVLGQGPQFIFQYYEKEERGRGNFPDRFSARQFPNYSSELNVNALLLGDSALYLCASSFTDIYEQYFGPGTRLTVT.

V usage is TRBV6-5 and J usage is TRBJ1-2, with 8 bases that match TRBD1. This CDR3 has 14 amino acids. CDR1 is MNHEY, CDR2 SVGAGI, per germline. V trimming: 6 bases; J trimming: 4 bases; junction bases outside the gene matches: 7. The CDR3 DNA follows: TGTGCCAGCAGGCCACCGGGACAGGCCTATGGCTACACCTTC. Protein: CASRPPGQAYGYTF.

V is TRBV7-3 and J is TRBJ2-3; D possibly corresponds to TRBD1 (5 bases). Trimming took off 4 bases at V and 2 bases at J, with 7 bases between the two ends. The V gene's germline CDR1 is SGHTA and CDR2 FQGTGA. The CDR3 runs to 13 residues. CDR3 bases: TGTGCCAGCAGCTCAGGGTACACAGATACGCAGTATTTT. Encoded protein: CASSSGYTDTQYF.

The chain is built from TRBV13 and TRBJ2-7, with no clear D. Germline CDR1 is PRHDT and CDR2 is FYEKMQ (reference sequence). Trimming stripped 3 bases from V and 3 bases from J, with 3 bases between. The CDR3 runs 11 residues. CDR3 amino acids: CASSFHYEQYF. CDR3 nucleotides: TGTGCCAGCAGCTTCCACTACGAGCAGTACTTC.

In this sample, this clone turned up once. The CDR3, as DNA: TGTGCCAGCAGTTTGTCTCTCCAGGGGGGTGGAAAACTGTTTTTT. This translates into CASSLSLQGGGKLFF. The chain is built from TRBV28 and TRBJ1-4, with 7 bases matching TRBD1. J lost 10 bases, V lost 3 bases, and 11 bases had no gene match. The CDR3 runs to 15 residues. Germline CDR1 and CDR2: MDHEN and SYDVKM.

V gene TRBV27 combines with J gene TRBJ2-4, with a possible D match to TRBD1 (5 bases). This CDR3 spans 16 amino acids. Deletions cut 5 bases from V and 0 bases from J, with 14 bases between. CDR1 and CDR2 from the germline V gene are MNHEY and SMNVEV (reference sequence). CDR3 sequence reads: CASSPLDILAKNIQYF. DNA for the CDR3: TGTGCCAGCAGTCCCTTGGACATTTTAGCCAAAAACATTCAGTACTTC.

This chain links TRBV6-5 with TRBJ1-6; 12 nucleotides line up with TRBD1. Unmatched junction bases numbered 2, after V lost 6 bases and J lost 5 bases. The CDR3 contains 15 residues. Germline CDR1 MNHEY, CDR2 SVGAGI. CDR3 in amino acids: CASRGDRGHNSPLHF. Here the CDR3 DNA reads TGTGCCAGCAGGGGGGACAGGGGGCATAATTCACCCCTCCACTTT.

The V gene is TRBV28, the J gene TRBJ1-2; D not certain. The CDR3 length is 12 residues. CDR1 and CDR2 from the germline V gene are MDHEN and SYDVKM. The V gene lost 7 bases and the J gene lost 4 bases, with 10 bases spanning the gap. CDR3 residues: CASKVEGYGYTF. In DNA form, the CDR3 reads TGTGCCAGCAAGGTTGAGGGCTATGGCTACACCTTC.

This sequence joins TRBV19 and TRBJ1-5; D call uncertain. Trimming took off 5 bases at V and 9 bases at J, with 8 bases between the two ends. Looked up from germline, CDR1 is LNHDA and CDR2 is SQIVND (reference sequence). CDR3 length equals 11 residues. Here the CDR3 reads CASSLAGPQHF. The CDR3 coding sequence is TGTGCCAGTAGTCTGGCGGGGCCCCAGCATTTT.

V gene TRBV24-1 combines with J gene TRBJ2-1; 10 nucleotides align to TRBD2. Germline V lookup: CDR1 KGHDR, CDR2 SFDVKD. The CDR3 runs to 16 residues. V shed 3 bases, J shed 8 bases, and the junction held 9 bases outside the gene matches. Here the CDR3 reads CATSDPLAGDRDEQFF. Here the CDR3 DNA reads TGTGCCACCAGTGATCCTCTAGCGGGAGATAGGGATGAGCAGTTCTTC.

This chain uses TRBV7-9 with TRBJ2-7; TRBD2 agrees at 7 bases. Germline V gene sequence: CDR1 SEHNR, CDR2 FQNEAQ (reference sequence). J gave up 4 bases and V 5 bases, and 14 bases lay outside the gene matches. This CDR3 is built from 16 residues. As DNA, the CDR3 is TGTGCCAGCAGCGATTCAACTCCGGGAGGAGGGTACGAGCAGTACTTC. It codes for CASSDSTPGGGYEQYF.

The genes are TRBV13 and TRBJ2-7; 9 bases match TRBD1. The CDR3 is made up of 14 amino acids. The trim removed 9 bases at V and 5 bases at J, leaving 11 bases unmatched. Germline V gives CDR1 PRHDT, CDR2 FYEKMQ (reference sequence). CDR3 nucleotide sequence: TGTGCCAGTGGGGGACAGGGCTTGCGTGACGAGCAGTACTTC. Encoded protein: CASGGQGLRDEQYF.

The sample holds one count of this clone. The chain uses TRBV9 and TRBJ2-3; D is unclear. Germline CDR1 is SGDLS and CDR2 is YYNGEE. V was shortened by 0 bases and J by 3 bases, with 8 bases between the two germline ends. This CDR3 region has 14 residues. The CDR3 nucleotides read TGTGCCAGCAGCGTAGACGCCGGTACAGATACGCAGTATTTT. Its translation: CASSVDAGTDTQYF.

CDR3 residues: CASSLEAGTGLSGANVLTF. The CDR3 nucleotides are TGTGCCAGCTCACTTGAGGCAGGGACAGGGCTCTCTGGGGCCAACGTCCTGACTTTC. This chain links TRBV18 with TRBJ2-6, with 9 bases that match TRBD1. V shed 4 bases, J shed 0 bases, and the junction held 10 bases outside the gene matches. The length of the CDR3 is 19 residues. Germline assignment: CDR1 KGHSH and CDR2 LQKENI.

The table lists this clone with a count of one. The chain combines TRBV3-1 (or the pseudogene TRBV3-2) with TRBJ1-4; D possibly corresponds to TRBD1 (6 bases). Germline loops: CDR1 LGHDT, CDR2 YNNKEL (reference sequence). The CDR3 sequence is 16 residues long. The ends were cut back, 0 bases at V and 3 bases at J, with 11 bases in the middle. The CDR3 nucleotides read TGTGCCAGCAGCCAAGAAGGGTACAGGGCTAATGAAAAACTGTTTTTT. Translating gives CASSQEGYRANEKLFF.

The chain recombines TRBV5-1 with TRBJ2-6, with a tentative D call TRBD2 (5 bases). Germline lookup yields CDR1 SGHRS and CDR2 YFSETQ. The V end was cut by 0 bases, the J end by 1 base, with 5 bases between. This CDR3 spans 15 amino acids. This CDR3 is CASSLGGSGANVLTF. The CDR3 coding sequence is TGCGCCAGCAGCTTGGGAGGGTCTGGGGCCAACGTCCTGACTTTC. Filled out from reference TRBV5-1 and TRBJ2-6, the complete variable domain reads KAGVTQTPRYLIKTRGQQVTLSCSPISGHRSVSWYQQTPGQGLQFLFEYFSETQRNKGNFPGRFSGRQFSNSRSEMNVSTLELGDSALYLCASSLGGSGANVLTFGAGSRLTVL.

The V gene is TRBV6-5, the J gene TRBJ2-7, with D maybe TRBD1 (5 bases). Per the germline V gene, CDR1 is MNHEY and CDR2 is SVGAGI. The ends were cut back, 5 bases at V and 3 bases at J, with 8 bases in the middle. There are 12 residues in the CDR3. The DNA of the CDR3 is TGTGCCAGCAGTAGGGGCAACTACGAGCAGTACTTC. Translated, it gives CASSRGNYEQYF.

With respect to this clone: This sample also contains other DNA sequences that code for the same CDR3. This CDR3 is CASSRTGDYEQYF. DNA for the CDR3: TGTGCCAGCAGCCGGACAGGGGACTACGAGCAGTACTTC. V usage is TRBV6-5 and J usage is TRBJ2-7; 9 positions agree with TRBD1. Germline V gene data show CDR1 as MNHEY and CDR2 as SVGAGI. CDR3 size: 13 residues. With 6 bases clipped from V and 3 bases from J, the junction kept 3 bases outside the gene matches.

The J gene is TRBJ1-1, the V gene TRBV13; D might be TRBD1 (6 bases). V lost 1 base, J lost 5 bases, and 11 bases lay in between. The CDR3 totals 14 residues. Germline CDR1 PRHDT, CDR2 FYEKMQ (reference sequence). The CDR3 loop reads CASSLASGDTEAFF. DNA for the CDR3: TGTGCCAGCAGCTTAGCTTCAGGGGATACTGAAGCTTTCTTT.

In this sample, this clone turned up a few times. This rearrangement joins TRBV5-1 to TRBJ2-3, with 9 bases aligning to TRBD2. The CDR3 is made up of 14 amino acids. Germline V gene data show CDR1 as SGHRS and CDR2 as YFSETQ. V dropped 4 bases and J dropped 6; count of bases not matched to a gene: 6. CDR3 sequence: CASSVIAGDDTQYF. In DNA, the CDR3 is TGCGCCAGCAGCGTGATAGCGGGGGATGATACGCAGTATTTT.